The 27 T cell receptor beta chains given below trace back to one sample, sequenced in a study of radiation and T cells in renal cell carcinoma. Data came from immunoSEQ multiplex PCR; TCRdb stores just in-frame clones and leaves some out. Of some 120,000 clones detected, more than 70% appear once; the ten largest clones hold about 5%. Stated time point: blood 2 weeks post-SBRT. Treatment: 15 Gy SBRT to primary tumor, nephrectomy 4 weeks later. The sequencing here drew on blood, taken from a patient whose treatment included radiotherapy and nephrectomy. The receptor source for this set is a woman aged 70 to 79 with renal cell carcinoma.

The genes are TRBV9 and TRBJ2-7; D is unclear. The CDR3 covers 12 residues. V lost 3 bases, J lost 5 bases, and 9 bases lay in between. Germline CDR1 SGDLS, CDR2 YYNGEE. DNA for the CDR3: TGTGCCAGCAGCGACCCCCCAAACGAGCAGTACTTC. It encodes CASSDPPNEQYF. Using reference TRBV9 and TRBJ2-7 for the parts outside the CDR3, the full variable domain is DSGVTQTPKHLITATGQRVTLRCSPRSGDLSVYWYQQSLDQGLQFLIQYYNGEERAKGNILERFSAQQFPDLHSELNLSSLELGDSALYFCASSDPPNEQYFGPGTRLTVT.

The rearrangement joins TRBV6-5 to TRBJ2-7, with a tentative D call TRBD1 (6 bases). The CDR3 has 15 amino acids. Between the trimmed V and J ends, which lost 5 bases and 1 base, there was a span of 15 bases. Germline loops: CDR1 MNHEY, CDR2 SVGAGI. The chain's CDR3 is CASSIGTPPSYEQYF. The CDR3 DNA reads TGTGCCAGCAGTATCGGGACACCCCCTTCCTACGAGCAGTACTTC.

V is TRBV7-2 and J is TRBJ2-7; D gene ambiguous. This CDR3 contains 12 residues. CDR1 and CDR2 (germline): SGHTA, FQGNSA. V dropped 4 bases and J dropped 2 bases, with 6 bases sitting between them. CDR3 DNA sequence: TGTGCCAGCAGCTATGGGCCCTACGAGCAGTACTTC. Protein: CASSYGPYEQYF.

The chain links TRBV6-5 to TRBJ1-3; maybe TRBD1 (5 bases). Per germline, CDR1 MNHEY and CDR2 SVGAGI. The CDR3 is made up of 14 amino acids. V lost 6 bases to trimming and J lost 4 bases, with 13 bases between them. Written as DNA, the CDR3 is TGTGCCAGCAGACCCGGGACGACGGGAAACACCATATATTTT. This sequence encodes CASRPGTTGNTIYF.

As for this clone: The same CDR3 can be traced to other DNA sequences in this sample. The chain employs TRBV10-3 and TRBJ1-5, with D unresolved. V was clipped by 8 bases and J by 2 bases, with 10 bases between them. The CDR3 is made up of 13 amino acids. Per the germline V gene, CDR1 is ENHRY and CDR2 is SYGVKD. CDR3 loop: CAISPVGNQPQHF. The CDR3, as DNA: TGTGCCATCTCCCCGGTAGGCAATCAGCCCCAGCATTTT.

V and J are TRBV15 and TRBJ1-2; the D gene is possibly TRBD1 (5 bases). From germline, CDR1 is LNHNV and CDR2 YYDKDF (reference sequence). Trimming took off 4 bases at V and 4 bases at J, with 16 bases between the two ends. This CDR3 region has 15 residues. This CDR3 is CATSTTTGASYGYTF. As DNA, the CDR3 is TGTGCCACCAGCACAACGACTGGGGCCTCCTATGGCTACACCTTC.

This chain connects TRBV19 to TRBJ2-3, with D unclear. The germline V gene encodes CDR1 LNHDA and CDR2 SQIVND (reference sequence). The germline V and J ends were trimmed by 3 bases and 3 bases, with 10 bases remaining between them. The CDR3 has 14 residues. CDR3 nucleotides: TGTGCCAGTAGTATTAGGGCCTCGACAGATACGCAGTATTTT. Translated, it gives CASSIRASTDTQYF.

J is TRBJ2-7 and V is TRBV19, with a tentative D call TRBD1 (5 bases). The CDR3 length is 14 residues. Looked up from germline, CDR1 is LNHDA and CDR2 is SQIVND (reference sequence). V lost 2 bases, J lost 0 bases, and 8 bases lay in between. CDR3 in amino acids: CASSIRGSSYEQYF. In DNA form, the CDR3 reads TGTGCCAGTAGTATAAGGGGAAGCTCCTACGAGCAGTACTTC.

The chain uses TRBV5-4 and TRBJ1-3; weak D call: TRBD1 (5 bases). V gave up 0 bases and J gave up 2 bases, with 12 bases separating them. This CDR3 has 16 amino acids. Germline-derived CDR1 and CDR2 are SGHNT and YYREEE (reference sequence). The CDR3 protein is CASSLARAFTGNTIYF. The CDR3 DNA follows: TGTGCCAGCAGCTTGGCCAGGGCCTTTACTGGAAACACCATATATTTT.

The rearrangement uses TRBV27 and TRBJ2-5; D is perhaps TRBD2 (5 bases). The V end was cut by 3 bases, the J end by 4 bases, with 12 bases between. The CDR3 length is 14 residues. Germline V lookup: CDR1 MNHEY, CDR2 SMNVEV (reference sequence). CDR3 DNA sequence: TGTGCCAGCAGTTTCCGGGGTGGAACAGAGACCCAGTACTTC. Its protein is CASSFRGGTETQYF.

Remarks on this clone: At one end, the junction sequence differs from germline, possibly due to a read error. The chain couples TRBV7-7 to TRBJ2-2, with 7 bases aligning to TRBD1. The germline V gene encodes CDR1 SSHAT and CDR2 FNYEAQ (reference sequence). The CDR3 sequence is 15 residues long. The DNA for the CDR3 is TGTGCTAGCAGCTTGGGACAGACGAACACCGGGGAGCTGTTTTTT. The encoded protein is CASSLGQTNTGELFF.

The chain uses TRBV5-5 and TRBJ1-2; possible D gene TRBD1, 5 bases. The germline V gene has CDR1 SGHKS and CDR2 YYEKEE (reference sequence). Between the trimmed V and J ends, which lost 2 bases and 4 bases, there was a span of 9 bases. The CDR3 totals 13 residues. The CDR3 region has the DNA TGTGCCAGCAGCTTTCAGGGTCCCTATGGCTACACCTTC. Protein: CASSFQGPYGYTF.

The chain links TRBV7-2 to TRBJ1-6; 8 bases line up with TRBD1. The CDR3 loop spans 15 amino acids. From germline, CDR1 is SGHTA and CDR2 FQGNSA. The V gene end was trimmed by 5 bases and the J gene end by 7 bases; junction bases not matched to a gene: 7. In DNA, the CDR3 is TGTGCCAGCAGCCCCCGGACAGGGTTCAATTCACCCCTCCACTTT. Protein product: CASSPRTGFNSPLHF.

The table lists this clone with a few counts. V is TRBV14 and J is TRBJ1-1; D not resolved. Trimming removed 0 bases from V and 3 bases from J, with 8 bases in between. There are 14 residues in the CDR3. CDR1 and CDR2 (germline): SGHDN, FVKESK. The CDR3 DNA sequence: TGTGCCAGCAGCCAAGAAGCGGTATACACTGAAGCTTTCTTT. It translates to CASSQEAVYTEAFF. Variable domain in full (rest from reference TRBV14 and TRBJ1-1): EAGVTQFPSHSVIEKGQTVTLRCDPISGHDNLYWYRRVMGKEIKFLLHFVKESKQDESGMPNNRFLAERTGGTYSTLKVQPAELEDSGVYFCASSQEAVYTEAFFGQGTRLTVV.

The genes are TRBV19 and TRBJ1-2; no reliable D call. CDR1 is LNHDA, CDR2 SQIVND, per germline (reference sequence). V lost 3 bases, J lost 6 bases, and 8 bases lay in between. There are 12 residues in the CDR3. CDR3 region: CASSMAPDGYTF. CDR3 nucleotide sequence: TGTGCCAGTAGTATGGCCCCCGATGGCTACACCTTC.

The chain joins TRBV19 to TRBJ1-6, with 10 bases fitting TRBD1. Per germline, CDR1 LNHDA and CDR2 SQIVND (reference sequence). The CDR3 has 14 amino acids. Unmatched junction bases numbered 3, after V lost 6 bases and J lost 7 bases. The CDR3 DNA reads TGTGCCAGTAGCCGGGACAGGGGAAATTCACCCCTCCACTTT. Encoded protein: CASSRDRGNSPLHF.

J is TRBJ1-2 and V is TRBV18, with D uncertain. The germline V and J ends were trimmed by 2 bases and 4 bases, with 8 bases remaining between them. There are 13 residues in the CDR3. Per the germline V gene, CDR1 is KGHSH and CDR2 is LQKENI. CDR3 sequence: CASSPNRGYGYTF. CDR3 nucleotide sequence: TGTGCCAGCTCACCAAATCGGGGCTATGGCTACACCTTC.

The sample holds a few counts of this clone. The DNA for the CDR3 is TGTGCCAGCAGCCAAGTTGGTCCCCAGGTGACCACTGAAGCTTTCTTT. It is translated as CASSQVGPQVTTEAFF. V gene TRBV14 combines with J gene TRBJ1-1; D remains unclear. Germline CDR1 SGHDN, CDR2 FVKESK. The CDR3 runs to 16 residues. Trimming pared 1 base from V and 4 bases from J, leaving 16 bases between.

J is TRBJ2-3 and V is TRBV20-1; the D is unclear. The CDR3 is made up of 10 amino acids. The germline gives CDR1 DFQATT, CDR2 SNEGSKA (reference sequence). Between the trimmed V and J ends, which lost 5 bases and 4 bases, there was a span of 4 bases. The CDR3 nucleotides are TGCAGTGCTGCAGCAGATACGCAGTATTTT. Translated, it gives CSAAADTQYF.

The V call is TRBV11-2, the J call TRBJ1-6, with a possible D match to TRBD1 (6 bases). Between the trimmed V and J ends, which lost 4 bases and 7 bases, there was a span of 14 bases. The CDR3 sequence is 15 residues long. Germline assignment: CDR1 SGHAT and CDR2 FQNNGV. The CDR3 reads CASSSLRGKNSPLHF. Written as DNA, the CDR3 is TGTGCCAGCAGCTCCCTGAGGGGGAAGAATTCACCCCTCCACTTT.

The chain couples TRBV15 to TRBJ2-1; D unclear. The germline V and J ends were trimmed by 5 bases and 7 bases, with 15 bases remaining between them. Per germline, CDR1 LNHNV and CDR2 YYDKDF (reference sequence). The CDR3 loop spans 14 amino acids. The CDR3 DNA follows: TGTGCCACCAGCTCTATTTTTAAGGTAAATGAGCAGTTCTTC. Translated, it gives CATSSIFKVNEQFF.

The CDR3 bases are TGTGCCAGTGGACAAGACTACGAGCAGTACTTC. This translates into CASGQDYEQYF. The V and J genes are TRBV28 and TRBJ2-7; weak D call: TRBD1 (5 bases). The V and J ends lost 9 bases and 3 bases respectively, with 9 bases between them. CDR1 is MDHEN and CDR2 is SYDVKM in the germline V gene. The CDR3 contains 11 residues. The full variable domain, its missing parts supplied by reference TRBV28 and TRBJ2-7, is DVKVTQSSRYLVKRTGEKVFLECVQDMDHENMFWYRQDPGLGLRLIYFSYDVKMKEKGDIPEGYSVSREKKERFSLILESASTNQTSMYLCASGQDYEQYFGPGTRLTVT.

The chain carries TRBV11-3 and TRBJ2-1; TRBD1 matches at 7 bases. Germline V lookup: CDR1 SGHNT, CDR2 YENEEA. The CDR3 length is 15 residues. V shed 5 bases and J 0 bases; nucleotides not matched to a gene: 4. CDR3 coding DNA: TGTGCCAGCAGCGCCCGGGACAGCTCCTACAATGAGCAGTTCTTC. Amino acid sequence: CASSARDSSYNEQFF.

Only a few counts were recorded for this clone. The chain combines TRBV29-1 with TRBJ2-3, with TRBD1 matching 11 bases. CDR3 size: 19 residues. The germline V gene encodes CDR1 SQVTM and CDR2 ANQGSEA. The V gene end was trimmed by 5 bases and the J gene end by 1 base; junction bases not matched to a gene: 17. In DNA, the CDR3 is TGCAGCGTTTCCCAACCCGGGACAGGGGGTGTCACTCGCACAGATACGCAGTATTTT. As protein: CSVSQPGTGGVTRTDTQYF.

This rearrangement joins TRBV6-5 to TRBJ1-6; TRBD1 matches at 9 bases. Germline-derived CDR1 and CDR2 are MNHEY and SVGAGI. The CDR3 length is 15 residues. V trimming: 5 bases; J trimming: 11 bases; junction bases outside the gene matches: 10. CDR3 amino acids: CASSIVPGQGTPLHF. CDR3 DNA sequence: TGTGCCAGCAGTATCGTCCCGGGACAGGGAACACCCCTCCACTTT.

This rearrangement joins TRBV18 to TRBJ1-1; D is uncertain. The CDR3 contains 13 residues. The V and J ends lost 3 bases and 7 bases respectively, with 12 bases between them. Germline CDR1 KGHSH, CDR2 LQKENI. As DNA, the CDR3 is TGTGCCAGCTCACCCCGGACTGAGGGTGAAGCTTTCTTT. Protein sequence: CASSPRTEGEAFF.

This chain connects TRBV6-5 to TRBJ2-7, with D perhaps matching TRBD1 (6 bases). The CDR3 has 15 residues. CDR1 MNHEY and CDR2 SVGAGI come from the germline V gene. The ends were cut back, 4 bases at V and 7 bases at J, with 20 bases in the middle. The CDR3 nucleotides are TGTGCCAGCAGTTTGCAGGGGCCCCCTCTAAGTGAGCAGTACTTC. Translation gives CASSLQGPPLSEQYF.